This is a list of T cell receptor beta chains from one sample in a study of radiotherapy plus CTLA-4 blockade in lung cancer. Some clones are missing from TCRdb's copy, which holds only in-frame ones; the method was immunoSEQ multiplex PCR. Here the sample spans roughly 90,000 clones, more than 70% being singletons. Source: peripheral blood, taken from a patient treated with radiotherapy plus ipilimumab. These receptors originate from a human donor with non-small cell lung cancer that progressed on radiotherapy plus ipilimumab. Each CDR3 is given with its conserved first and last residue. The D gene is left open where the match is weak. Expanded clones are given a class, and other clones once, few, many or no size at all.

. . TRBJ2-7 TRBV6-1 TGTGCCAGCAGTGAACCTTCGGGACCTTACGAGCAGTACTTC CASSEPSGPYEQYF
. . TRBJ1-3 TRBV6-5 TGTGCCAGCAGTTACAGTGGCCCCAGAAACACCATATATTTT CASSYSGPRNTIYF
. . TRBJ2-1 TRBV18 TGTGCCAGCTCACCAGCCGGACAACTGATAAGTAATGAGCAGTTCTTC CASSPAGQLISNEQFF
. . TRBJ2-6 TRBV28 TGTGCCAGCACCCGATCGAGGCTCTCTGGGGCCAACGTCCTGACTTTC CASTRSRLSGANVLTF
. . TRBJ2-1 TRBV19 TGTGCCAGTAGTGAGACCGGGCAACACAATGAGCAGTTCTTC CASSETGQHNEQFF
. . TRBJ1-1 TRBV28 TGTGCCACCGACGCGGGGGCGAACACTGAAGCTTTCTTT CATDAGANTEAFF
. . TRBJ1-5 TRBV19 TGTGCCAGTAGGAGGGTTTATAGCAATCAGCCCCAGCATTTT CASRRVYSNQPQHF
. . TRBJ1-1 TRBV19 TGTGCCAGTACTTTCGACAGGAACACTGAAGCTTTCTTT CASTFDRNTEAFF
. few TRBJ1-2 TRBV7-9 TGTGCCAGCAGCTCTCGACCTCTTCAATTGGACGGAGATGGCTACACCTTC CASSSRPLQLDGDGYTF
. few TRBJ2-1 TRBV7-3 TGTGCCACCGGGGTAAGGGCTCCCAGGGAGCAGTTCTTC CATGVRAPREQFF
. . TRBJ1-2 TRBV18 TGTGCCAGCTCACCTGGGTCAGGAACCAACTATGGCTACACCTTC CASSPGSGTNYGYTF
TRBD1 . TRBJ1-2 TRBV15 TGTGCCACCAGCAGTGCCAGGGGGTATTATGGCTACACCTTC CATSSARGYYGYTF
. . TRBJ2-4 TRBV20-1 TGCAGTGCTAGATGGCAGGACATTCAGTACTTC CSARWQDIQYF
TRBD1 once TRBJ1-2 TRBV6-5 TGTGCCAGCAGTTACTCGAGACAGGGAGATGGCTACACCTTC CASSYSRQGDGYTF
. . TRBJ2-1 TRBV6-6 TGTGCCAGCACATATGCTGATGAGCAGTTCTTC CASTYADEQFF
. . TRBJ1-4 TRBV2 TGTGCCAGCGGTACCACTCGGGGGAGGCTGTTTTTT CASGTTRGRLFF
. . TRBJ1-2 TRBV27 TGTGCCAGCAGCCAGACAGGCAACTATGGCTACACCTTC CASSQTGNYGYTF
. . TRBJ2-3 TRBV27 TGTGCCAGCAGTTTGCCAGGGACCCTCCGGGGCCTTTCCACAGATACGCAGTATTTT CASSLPGTLRGLSTDTQYF
. once TRBJ2-3 TRBV14 TGTGCCAGCAGCCAAGATGAGGGGGGAGATACGCAGTATTTT CASSQDEGGDTQYF
. . TRBJ2-2 TRBV29-1 TGCAGCGTTGGGGGAGTAATGGGCGGGGAGCTGTTTTTT CSVGGVMGGELFF
TRBD1 . TRBJ2-3 TRBV9 TGTGCCAGCAGCGTCCAGGGGGACACAGATACGCAGTATTTT CASSVQGDTDTQYF
. . TRBJ1-1 TRBV9 TGTGCCAGCAGCGAAACAACCCCAACTGAAGCTTTCTTT CASSETTPTEAFF
TRBD2 . TRBJ2-1 TRBV19 TGTGCCAGTAACAACCGGCGGACTAGCGGGAGTAGGTACAATGAGCAGTTCTTC CASNNRRTSGSRYNEQFF
. . TRBJ1-1 TRBV2 TGTGCCAGCAGTGCCGGGGTCGGGCGGGGGGACACTGAAGCTTTCTTT CASSAGVGRGDTEAFF
. . TRBJ2-3 TRBV2 TGTGCCAGCAGTGAAGCGGGGGGGGCCACAGATACGCAGTATTTT CASSEAGGATDTQYF
. . TRBJ2-3 TRBV9 TGTGCCAGCCAGAGGGACATATTCACAGATACGCAGTATTTT CASQRDIFTDTQYF
. . TRBJ1-4 TRBV11-2 TGTGCCAGCAGCTTAACCGGGTACAATGAAAAACTGTTTTTT CASSLTGYNEKLFF
. few TRBJ2-7 TRBV7-9 TGTGCCAGCAGCTTAGGACTTATCTACGAGCAGTACTTC CASSLGLIYEQYF
TRBD1 . TRBJ2-5 TRBV28 TGTGCCAGCACCCCCGGGACAGAAGAGGAGACCCAGTACTTC CASTPGTEEETQYF
TRBD1 . TRBJ1-2 TRBV19 TGTGCCAGTAGTGCAGGGGGCCGTTATGGCTACACCTTC CASSAGGRYGYTF
. . TRBJ2-2 TRBV6-6 TGTGCCAGCAGGTTCGGCGGGGAGCTGTTTTTT CASRFGGELFF
. . TRBJ1-1 TRBV6-5 TGTGCCAGCAGTTACTCCAGGACAGCCGAAGCTTTCTTT CASSYSRTAEAFF
TRBD1 few TRBJ1-5 TRBV7-8 TGTGCCAGCAGTAACCGGGACAGCCTCTCGAGCAATCAGCCCCAGCATTTT CASSNRDSLSSNQPQHF
. . TRBJ1-1 TRBV4-1 TGCGCCAGCAGCCAAGATGAGTATAGACTGAACACTGAAGCTTTCTTT CASSQDEYRLNTEAFF
TRBD2 . TRBJ2-1 TRBV7-9 TGTGCCAGCAGCCAGGGCCGACTAGCAAATGAGCAGTTCTTC CASSQGRLANEQFF
. few TRBJ1-5 TRBV7-9 TGTGCCAGCAGCTTAGGGGGATATCAGCCCCAGCATTTT CASSLGGYQPQHF
. once TRBJ1-4 TRBV28 TGTGCCAGCAGCCAGGGTGCAAAACTGTTTTTT CASSQGAKLFF
. . TRBJ2-1 TRBV6-6 TGTGCCGCCCCTATCGTCGAGCAGTTCTTC CAAPIVEQFF
TRBD2 . TRBJ2-3 TRBV5-5 TGTGCCAGGGGACTAGCGGGAGCAGATACGCAGTATTTT CARGLAGADTQYF
TRBD2 . TRBJ2-1 TRBV19 TGTGCCAGTAGTATCCCCTTGGGCGGGGGTCCGGGTGAGCAGTTCTTC CASSIPLGGGPGEQFF
. . TRBJ2-4 TRBV7-2 TGTGCCAGCAGCTTAGGGGCGGTAGCCAAAAACATTCAGTACTTC CASSLGAVAKNIQYF
TRBD2 . TRBJ2-7 TRBV30 TGTGCCTGGAGCCCCCGGGGGGGCCGTCACTACGAGCAGTACTTC CAWSPRGGRHYEQYF
. . TRBJ1-1 TRBV6-8 TGTGCCAGCAGGGGTTTGAACACTGAAGCTTTCTTT CASRGLNTEAFF
TRBD1 . TRBJ1-3 TRBV6-5 TGTGCCAGCAGTGGGGGACAGTCTGGAAACACCATATATTTT CASSGGQSGNTIYF
. . TRBJ2-1 TRBV14 TGTGCCAGCAGCCAAGACCCAGGGTCGTGGTACAATGAGCAGTTCTTC CASSQDPGSWYNEQFF
. . TRBJ1-4 TRBV6-5 TGTGCCAGCAGTTACTGGGCAGGGTCCGAAAAACTGTTTTTT CASSYWAGSEKLFF
. few TRBJ1-2 TRBV7-3 TGTGCCAGCAGCTCCGGTGGGGTACACACCTTC CASSSGGVHTF
TRBD1 . TRBJ2-7 TRBV6-1 TGTGCCAGCAGACTCTTGGGACAGGGCTACGAGCAGTACTTC CASRLLGQGYEQYF
TRBD2 once TRBJ2-1 TRBV5-1 TGCGCCAGCAGCTTGTGGACTAGAGGAAGCAATGAGCAGTTCTTC CASSLWTRGSNEQFF
. . TRBJ1-1 TRBV30 TGTGCCTGGAGGAGGGGGAGGGAGCCGAACACTGAAGCTTTCTTT CAWRRGREPNTEAFF